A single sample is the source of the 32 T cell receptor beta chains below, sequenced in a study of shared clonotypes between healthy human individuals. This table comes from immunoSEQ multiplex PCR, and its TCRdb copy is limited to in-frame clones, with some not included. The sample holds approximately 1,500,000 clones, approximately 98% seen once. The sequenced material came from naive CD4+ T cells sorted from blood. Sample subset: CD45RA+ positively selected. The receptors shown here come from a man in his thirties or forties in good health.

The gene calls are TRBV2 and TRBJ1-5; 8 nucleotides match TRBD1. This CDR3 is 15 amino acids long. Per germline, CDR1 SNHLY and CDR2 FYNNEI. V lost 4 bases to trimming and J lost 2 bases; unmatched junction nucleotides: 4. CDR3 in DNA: TGTGCCAGCAGTGTAGCACAGGGGGGCAATCAGCCCCAGCATTTT. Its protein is CASSVAQGGNQPQHF.

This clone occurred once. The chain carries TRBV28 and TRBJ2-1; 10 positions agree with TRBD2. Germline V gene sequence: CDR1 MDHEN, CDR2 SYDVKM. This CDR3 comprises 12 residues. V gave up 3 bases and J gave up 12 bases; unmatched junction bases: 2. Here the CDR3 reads CASSLLAGAQFF. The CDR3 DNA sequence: TGTGCCAGCAGTTTGCTAGCGGGAGCGCAGTTCTTC.

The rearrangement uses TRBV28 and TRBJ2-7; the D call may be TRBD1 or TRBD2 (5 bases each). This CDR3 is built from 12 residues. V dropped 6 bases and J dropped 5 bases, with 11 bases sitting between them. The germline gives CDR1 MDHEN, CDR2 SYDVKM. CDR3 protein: CASRGPYNEQYF. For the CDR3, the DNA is TGTGCCAGCAGGGGACCTTACAACGAGCAGTACTTC. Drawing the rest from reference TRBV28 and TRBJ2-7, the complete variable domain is DVKVTQSSRYLVKRTGEKVFLECVQDMDHENMFWYRQDPGLGLRLIYFSYDVKMKEKGDIPEGYSVSREKKERFSLILESASTNQTSMYLCASRGPYNEQYFGPGTRLTVT.

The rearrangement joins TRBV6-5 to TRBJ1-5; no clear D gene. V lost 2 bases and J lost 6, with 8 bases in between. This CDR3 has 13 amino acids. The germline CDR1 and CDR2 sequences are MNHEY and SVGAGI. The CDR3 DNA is TGTGCCAGCAGTTACACTGGAGGTCAGCCCCAGCATTTT. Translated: CASSYTGGQPQHF.

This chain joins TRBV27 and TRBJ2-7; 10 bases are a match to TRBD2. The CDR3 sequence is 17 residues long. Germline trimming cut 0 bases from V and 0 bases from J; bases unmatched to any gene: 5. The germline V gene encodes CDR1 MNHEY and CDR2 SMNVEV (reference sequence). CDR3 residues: CASSLSLAGVNSYEQYF. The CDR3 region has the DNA TGTGCCAGCAGTTTATCCCTAGCGGGAGTAAACTCCTACGAGCAGTACTTC.

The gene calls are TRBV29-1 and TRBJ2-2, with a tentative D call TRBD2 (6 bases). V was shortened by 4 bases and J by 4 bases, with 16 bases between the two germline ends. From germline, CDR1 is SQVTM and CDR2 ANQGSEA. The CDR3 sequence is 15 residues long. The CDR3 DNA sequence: TGCAGCGTTGGGTTAACGGGGGTCTCCACCGGGGAGCTGTTTTTT. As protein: CSVGLTGVSTGELFF.

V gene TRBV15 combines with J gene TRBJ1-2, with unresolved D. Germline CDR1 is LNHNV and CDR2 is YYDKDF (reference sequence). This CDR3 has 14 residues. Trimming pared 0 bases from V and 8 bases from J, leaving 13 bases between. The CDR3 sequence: CATSRDPGSGGYTF. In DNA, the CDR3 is TGTGCCACCAGCAGAGATCCCGGGTCCGGGGGCTACACCTTC.

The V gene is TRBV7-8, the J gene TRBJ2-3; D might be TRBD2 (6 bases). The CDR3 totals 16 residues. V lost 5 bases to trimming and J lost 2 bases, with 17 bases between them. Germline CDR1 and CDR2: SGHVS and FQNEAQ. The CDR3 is CASSRWRALNTDTQYF. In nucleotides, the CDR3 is TGTGCCAGCAGCAGATGGAGGGCCCTAAACACAGATACGCAGTATTTT.

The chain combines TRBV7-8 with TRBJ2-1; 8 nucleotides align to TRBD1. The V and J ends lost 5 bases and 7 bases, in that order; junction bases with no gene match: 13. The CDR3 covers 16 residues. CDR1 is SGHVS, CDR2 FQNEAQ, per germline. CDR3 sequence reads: CASSGPRGQLVNEQFF. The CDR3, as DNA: TGTGCCAGCAGCGGCCCCAGGGGGCAACTAGTAAATGAGCAGTTCTTC.

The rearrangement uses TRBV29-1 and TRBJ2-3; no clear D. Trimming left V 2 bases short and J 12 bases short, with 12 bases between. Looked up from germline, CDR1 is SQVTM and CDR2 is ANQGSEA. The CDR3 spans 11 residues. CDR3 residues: CSVERSRSQYF. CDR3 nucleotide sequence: TGCAGCGTTGAACGATCCCGAAGCCAGTATTTT.

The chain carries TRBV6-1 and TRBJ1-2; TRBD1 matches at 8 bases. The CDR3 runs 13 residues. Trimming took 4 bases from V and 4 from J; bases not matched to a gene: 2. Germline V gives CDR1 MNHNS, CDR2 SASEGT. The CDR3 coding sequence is TGTGCCAGCAGTGGAACAGGGGGCTATGGCTACACCTTC. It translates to CASSGTGGYGYTF.

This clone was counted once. CDR3 sequence: CARSSQGAREEKLFF. DNA for the CDR3: TGTGCCAGAAGCTCGCAGGGGGCGCGGGAAGAAAAACTGTTTTTT. The gene calls are TRBV5-3 and TRBJ1-4; 8 bases align to TRBD1. TRBV5-3 falls under the ORF class, with uncertain function. This CDR3 spans 15 amino acids. Unmatched junction bases numbered 9, after V lost 3 bases and J lost 8 bases.

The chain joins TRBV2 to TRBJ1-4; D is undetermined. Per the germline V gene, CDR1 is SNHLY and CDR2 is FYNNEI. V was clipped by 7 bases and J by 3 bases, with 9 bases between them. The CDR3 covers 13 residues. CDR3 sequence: CASNLEANEKLFF. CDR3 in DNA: TGTGCCAGCAACCTCGAAGCTAATGAAAAACTGTTTTTT.

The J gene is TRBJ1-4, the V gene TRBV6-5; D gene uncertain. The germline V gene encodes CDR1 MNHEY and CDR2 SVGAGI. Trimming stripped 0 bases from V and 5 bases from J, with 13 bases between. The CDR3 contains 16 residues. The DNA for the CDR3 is TGTGCCAGCAGTTACTCGAAAAGGGCTCTAAATGAAAAACTGTTTTTT. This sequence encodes CASSYSKRALNEKLFF.

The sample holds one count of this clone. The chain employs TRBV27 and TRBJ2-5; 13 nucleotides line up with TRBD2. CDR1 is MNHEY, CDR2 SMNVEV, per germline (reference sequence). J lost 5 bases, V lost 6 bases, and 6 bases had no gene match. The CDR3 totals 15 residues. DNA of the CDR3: TGTGCCAGCAGAAGGACTAGCGGGAGTCCGGAGACCCAGTACTTC. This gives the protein CASRRTSGSPETQYF.

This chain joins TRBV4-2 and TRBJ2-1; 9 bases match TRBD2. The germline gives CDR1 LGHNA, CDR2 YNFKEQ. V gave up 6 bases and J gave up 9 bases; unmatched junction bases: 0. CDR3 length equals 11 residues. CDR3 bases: TGTGCCAGCAGAGCGGGAGGTGAGCAGTTCTTC. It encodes CASRAGGEQFF.

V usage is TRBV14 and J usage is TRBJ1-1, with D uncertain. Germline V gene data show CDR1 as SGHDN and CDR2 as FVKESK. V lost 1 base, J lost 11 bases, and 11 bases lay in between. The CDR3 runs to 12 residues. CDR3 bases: TGTGCCAGCAGCCAAGTTTCGAGGAACGCTTTCTTT. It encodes CASSQVSRNAFF.

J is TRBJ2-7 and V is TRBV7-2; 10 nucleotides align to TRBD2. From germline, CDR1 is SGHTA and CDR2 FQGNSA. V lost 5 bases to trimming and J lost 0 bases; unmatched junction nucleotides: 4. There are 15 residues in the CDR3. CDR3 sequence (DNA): TGTGCCAGCAGCCTTTCTAGCGGGAGCTCCTACGAGCAGTACTTC. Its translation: CASSLSSGSSYEQYF.

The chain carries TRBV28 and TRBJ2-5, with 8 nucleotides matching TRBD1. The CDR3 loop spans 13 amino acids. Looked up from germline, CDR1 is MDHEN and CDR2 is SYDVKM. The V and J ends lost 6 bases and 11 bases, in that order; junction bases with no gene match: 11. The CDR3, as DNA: TGTGCCAGCAGGACCGGGACAGGTGCCTCTCAGTACTTC. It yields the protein CASRTGTGASQYF.

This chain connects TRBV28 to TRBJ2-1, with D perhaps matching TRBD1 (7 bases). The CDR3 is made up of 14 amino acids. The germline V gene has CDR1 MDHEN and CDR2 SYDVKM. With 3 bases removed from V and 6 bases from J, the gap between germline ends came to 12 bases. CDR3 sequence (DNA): TGTGCCAGCAGTTTGCGGGACAGCCTCAATGAGCAGTTCTTC. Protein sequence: CASSLRDSLNEQFF.

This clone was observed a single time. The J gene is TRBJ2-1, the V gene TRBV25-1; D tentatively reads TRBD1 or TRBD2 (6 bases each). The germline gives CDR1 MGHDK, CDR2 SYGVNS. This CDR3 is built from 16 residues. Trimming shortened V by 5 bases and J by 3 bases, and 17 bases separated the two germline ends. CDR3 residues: CASSPLSGGGYNEQFF. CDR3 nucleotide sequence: TGTGCCAGCAGTCCCCTTAGCGGAGGGGGCTACAATGAGCAGTTCTTC.

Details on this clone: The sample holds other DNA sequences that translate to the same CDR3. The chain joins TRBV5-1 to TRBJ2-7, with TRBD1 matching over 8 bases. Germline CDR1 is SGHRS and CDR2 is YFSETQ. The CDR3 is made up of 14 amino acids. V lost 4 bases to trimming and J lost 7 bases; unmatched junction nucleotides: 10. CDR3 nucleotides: TGCGCCAGCAGCAGAGGACAGGGTACGGGAGAGCAGTACTTC. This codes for CASSRGQGTGEQYF.

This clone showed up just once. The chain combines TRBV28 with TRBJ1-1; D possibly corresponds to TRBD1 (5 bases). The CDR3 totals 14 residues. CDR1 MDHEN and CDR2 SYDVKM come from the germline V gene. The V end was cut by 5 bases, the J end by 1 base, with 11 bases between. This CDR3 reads CASSPGGSNTEAFF. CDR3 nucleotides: TGTGCCAGCAGTCCGGGGGGATCGAACACTGAAGCTTTCTTT.

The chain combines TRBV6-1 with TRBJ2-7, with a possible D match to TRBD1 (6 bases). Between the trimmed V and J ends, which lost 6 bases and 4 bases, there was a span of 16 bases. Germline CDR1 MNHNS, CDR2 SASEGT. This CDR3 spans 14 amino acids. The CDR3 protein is CASRLSKGGYEQYF. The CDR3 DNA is TGTGCCAGCAGATTATCAAAAGGGGGTTACGAGCAGTACTTC.

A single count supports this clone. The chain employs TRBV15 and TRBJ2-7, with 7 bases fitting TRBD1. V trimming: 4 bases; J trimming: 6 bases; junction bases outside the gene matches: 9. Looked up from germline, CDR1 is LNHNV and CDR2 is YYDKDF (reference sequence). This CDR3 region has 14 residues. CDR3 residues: CATSNDRVGLEQYF. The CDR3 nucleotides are TGTGCCACCAGCAACGACAGGGTTGGTCTCGAGCAGTACTTC.

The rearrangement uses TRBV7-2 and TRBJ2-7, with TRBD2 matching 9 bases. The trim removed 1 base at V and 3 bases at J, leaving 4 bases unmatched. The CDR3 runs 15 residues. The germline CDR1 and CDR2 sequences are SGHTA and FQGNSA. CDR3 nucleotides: TGTGCCAGCAGCTTAGTGGGGACTAGCATCTACGAGCAGTACTTC. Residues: CASSLVGTSIYEQYF.

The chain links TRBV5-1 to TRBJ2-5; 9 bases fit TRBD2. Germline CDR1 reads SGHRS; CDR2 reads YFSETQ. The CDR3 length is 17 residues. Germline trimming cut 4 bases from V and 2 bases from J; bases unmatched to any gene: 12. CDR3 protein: CASSPGAGGSGQETQYF. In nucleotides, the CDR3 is TGCGCCAGCAGCCCTGGCGCGGGAGGGTCGGGGCAAGAGACCCAGTACTTC.

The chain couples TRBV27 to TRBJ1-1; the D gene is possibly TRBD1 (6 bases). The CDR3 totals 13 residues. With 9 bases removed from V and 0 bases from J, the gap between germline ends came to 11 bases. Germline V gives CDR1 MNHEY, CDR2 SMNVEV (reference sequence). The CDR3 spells CASGDNMNTEAFF. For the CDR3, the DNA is TGTGCCAGTGGGGACAACATGAACACTGAAGCTTTCTTT.

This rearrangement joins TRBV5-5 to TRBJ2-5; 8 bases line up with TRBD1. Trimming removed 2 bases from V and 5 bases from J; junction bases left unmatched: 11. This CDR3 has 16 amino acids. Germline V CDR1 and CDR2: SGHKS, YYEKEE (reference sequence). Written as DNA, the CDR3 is TGTGCCAGCAGCTTTACGAGGGACAGGTTCAGGGAGACCCAGTACTTC. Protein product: CASSFTRDRFRETQYF. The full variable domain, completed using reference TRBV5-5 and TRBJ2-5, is DAGVTQSPTHLIKTRGQQVTLRCSPISGHKSVSWYQQVLGQGPQFIFQYYEKEERGRGNFPDRFSARQFPNYSSELNVNALLLGDSALYLCASSFTRDRFRETQYFGPGTRLLVL.

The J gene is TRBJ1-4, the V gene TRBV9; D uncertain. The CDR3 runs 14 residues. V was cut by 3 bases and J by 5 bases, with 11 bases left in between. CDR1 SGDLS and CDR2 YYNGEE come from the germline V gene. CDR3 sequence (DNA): TGTGCCAGCAGCGGATCTGGAGGCAATGAAAAACTGTTTTTT. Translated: CASSGSGGNEKLFF.

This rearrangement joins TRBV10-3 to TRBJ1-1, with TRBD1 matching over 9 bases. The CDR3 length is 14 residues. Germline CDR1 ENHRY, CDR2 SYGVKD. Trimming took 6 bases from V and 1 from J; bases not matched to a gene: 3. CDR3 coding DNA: TGTGCCATCAGAGCGGACAGGGGGAACACTGAAGCTTTCTTT. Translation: CAIRADRGNTEAFF.

The CDR3 sequence is CACQRGPEIHEQFF. The CDR3 nucleotides read TGTGCCTGCCAGAGGGGACCTGAAATCCATGAGCAGTTCTTC. The chain employs TRBV7-9 and TRBJ2-1; D could derive from TRBD1 or TRBD2 (5 bases each). Trimming took off 11 bases at V and 8 bases at J, with 22 bases between the two ends. CDR1 and CDR2 (germline): SEHNR, FQNEAQ (reference sequence). This CDR3 contains 14 residues.